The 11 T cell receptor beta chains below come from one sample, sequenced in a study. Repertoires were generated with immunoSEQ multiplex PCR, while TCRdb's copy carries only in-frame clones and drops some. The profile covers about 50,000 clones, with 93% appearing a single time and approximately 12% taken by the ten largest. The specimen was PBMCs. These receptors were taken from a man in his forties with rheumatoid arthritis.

CDR3 DNA sequence: TGTGCCAGCAGCTTGGCTGGGAAGCGGGCCGAGCAGTACTTC. Translated, it gives CASSLAGKRAEQYF. V is TRBV5-4 and J is TRBJ2-7, with D perhaps TRBD2 (6 bases). The CDR3 has 14 residues. CDR1 and CDR2 (germline): SGHNT, YYREEE (reference sequence). Trimming left V 0 bases short and J 6 bases short, with 13 bases between.

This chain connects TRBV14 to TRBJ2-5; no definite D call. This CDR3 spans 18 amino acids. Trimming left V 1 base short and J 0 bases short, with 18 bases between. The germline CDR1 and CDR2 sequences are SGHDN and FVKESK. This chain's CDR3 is CASSQGLGRRTYQETQYF. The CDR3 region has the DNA TGTGCCAGCAGCCAAGGTCTCGGACGGAGAACGTACCAAGAGACCCAGTACTTC.

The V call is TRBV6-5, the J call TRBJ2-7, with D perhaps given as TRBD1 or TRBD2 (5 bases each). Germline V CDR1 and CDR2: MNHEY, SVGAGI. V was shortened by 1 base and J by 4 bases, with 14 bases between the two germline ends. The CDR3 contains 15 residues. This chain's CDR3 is CASSYLGPGGYEQYF. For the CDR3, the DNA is TGTGCCAGCAGTTACTTGGGACCTGGGGGATACGAGCAGTACTTC.

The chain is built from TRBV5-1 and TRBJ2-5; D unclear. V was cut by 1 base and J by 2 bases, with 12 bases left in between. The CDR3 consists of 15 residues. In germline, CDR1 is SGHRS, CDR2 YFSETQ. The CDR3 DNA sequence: TGCGCCAGCAGCTTGTGGCGGCTTGGTCAAGAGACCCAGTACTTC. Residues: CASSLWRLGQETQYF.

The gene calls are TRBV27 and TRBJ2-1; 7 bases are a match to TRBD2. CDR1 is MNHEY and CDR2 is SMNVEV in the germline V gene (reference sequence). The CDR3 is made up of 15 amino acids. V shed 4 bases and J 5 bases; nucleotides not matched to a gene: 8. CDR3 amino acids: CASSSRGLHNNEQFF. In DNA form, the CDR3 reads TGTGCCAGCAGTTCGCGGGGGTTGCACAACAATGAGCAGTTCTTC.

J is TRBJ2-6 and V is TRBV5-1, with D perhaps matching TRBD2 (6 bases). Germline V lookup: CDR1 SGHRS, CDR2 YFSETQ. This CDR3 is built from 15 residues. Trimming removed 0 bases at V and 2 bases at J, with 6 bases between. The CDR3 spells CASSLGEAGANVLTF. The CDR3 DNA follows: TGCGCCAGCAGCTTGGGGGAGGCTGGGGCCAACGTCCTGACTTTC.

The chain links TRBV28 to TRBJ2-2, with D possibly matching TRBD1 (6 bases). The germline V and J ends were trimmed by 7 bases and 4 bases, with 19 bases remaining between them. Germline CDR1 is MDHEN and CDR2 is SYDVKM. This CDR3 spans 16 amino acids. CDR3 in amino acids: CASTPHEGRGTGELFF. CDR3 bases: TGTGCCAGCACCCCCCACGAAGGCAGGGGCACCGGGGAGCTGTTTTTT.

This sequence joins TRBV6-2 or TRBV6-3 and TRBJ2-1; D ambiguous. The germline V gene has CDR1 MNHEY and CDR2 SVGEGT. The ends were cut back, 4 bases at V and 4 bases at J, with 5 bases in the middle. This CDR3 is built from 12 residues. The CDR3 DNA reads TGTGCCAGCAGTTTCACTTACAATGAGCAGTTCTTC. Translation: CASSFTYNEQFF.

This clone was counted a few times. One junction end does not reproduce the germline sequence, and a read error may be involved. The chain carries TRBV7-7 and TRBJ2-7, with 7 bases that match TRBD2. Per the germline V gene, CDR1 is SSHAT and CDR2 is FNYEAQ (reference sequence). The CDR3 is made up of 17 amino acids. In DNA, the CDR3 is TGTGCTAGCAGCTTAGGGGTAGCGGGCGACAACTCCTACGAGCAGTACTTC. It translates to CASSLGVAGDNSYEQYF.

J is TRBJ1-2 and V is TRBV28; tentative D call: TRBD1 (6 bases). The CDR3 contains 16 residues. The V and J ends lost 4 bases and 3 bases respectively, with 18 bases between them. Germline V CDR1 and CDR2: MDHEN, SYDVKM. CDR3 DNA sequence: TGTGCCAGCAGTTCCCCCATGGGGGCCGCTGACTATGGCTACACCTTC. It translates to CASSSPMGAADYGYTF.

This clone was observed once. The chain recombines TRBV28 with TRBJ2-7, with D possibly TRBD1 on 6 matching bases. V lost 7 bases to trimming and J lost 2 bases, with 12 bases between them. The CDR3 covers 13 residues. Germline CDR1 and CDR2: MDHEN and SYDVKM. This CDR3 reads CASTGTNTYEQYF. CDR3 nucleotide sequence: TGTGCCAGCACCGGGACAAACACCTACGAGCAGTACTTC.